These 8 T cell receptor beta chains were all obtained from the same sample, sequenced in a study of blood T cells in healthy people across ages. A J-beta primer mix and a sample-barcoded 5' primer were used in a second PCR of roughly 7 to 12 cycles. TCRdb independently ran MiXCR on the 5' RACE reads; one entry per CDR3 protein. The sample records approximately 800,000 distinct CDR3 sequences, 56% being singletons. Sequencing was performed on blood. Receptor source: a man aged 35 to 55 in good health.

The chain employs TRBV7-9 and TRBJ2-3; 9 bases align to TRBD1. The CDR3 extends over 15 amino acids. The trim removed 6 bases at V and 8 bases at J, leaving 12 bases unmatched. The V gene's germline CDR1 is SEHNR and CDR2 FQNEAQ (reference sequence). CDR3 nucleotides: TGTGCCAGCAGGGGGACAGGGAGTATGATCGGTACGCAGTATTTT. Its translation is CASRGTGSMIGTQYF. The full variable domain, its missing parts supplied by reference TRBV7-9 and TRBJ2-3, is DTGVSQNPRHKITKRGQNVTFRCDPISEHNRLYWYRQTLGQGPEFLTYFQNEAQLEKSRLLSDRFSAERPKGSFSTLEIQRTEQGDSAMYLCASRGTGSMIGTQYFGPGTRLTVL.

The rearrangement uses TRBV3-1 and TRBJ2-7, with D perhaps matching TRBD2 (6 bases). The CDR3 has 13 residues. V was pared by 4 bases and J by 6 bases, with 13 bases between. Germline V gene lookup returns CDR1 LGHDT and CDR2 YNNKEL (reference sequence). CDR3 in DNA: TGTGCCAGCAGCCTCACCTCGGGGGTCGAGCAGTACTTC. As protein: CASSLTSGVEQYF.

The sample holds a few counts of this clonotype. The genes are TRBV7-9 and TRBJ2-4; TRBD2 might be the D (5 bases). The length of the CDR3 is 15 residues. Germline V gene sequence: CDR1 SEHNR, CDR2 FQNEAQ (reference sequence). V was pared by 4 bases and J by 2 bases, with 12 bases between. The CDR3 spells CASSSRRGTKNIQYF. The DNA for the CDR3 is TGTGCCAGCAGCTCCCGTCGAGGGACCAAAAACATTCAGTACTTC.

The chain couples TRBV3-1 to TRBJ2-7, with 9 bases aligning to TRBD1. Germline trimming cut 3 bases from V and 5 bases from J; bases unmatched to any gene: 5. Germline assignment: CDR1 LGHDT and CDR2 YNNKEL (reference sequence). This CDR3 comprises 14 residues. The CDR3 region is CASSQGDRDHEQYF. Written as DNA, the CDR3 is TGTGCCAGCAGCCAGGGGGACAGGGACCACGAGCAGTACTTC.

A few counts support this clonotype. The gene calls are TRBV2 and TRBJ2-1; no reliable D call. V was trimmed by 1 base and J by 2 bases, leaving 15 bases between them. Germline V lookup: CDR1 SNHLY, CDR2 FYNNEI. CDR3 size: 17 residues. CDR3 bases: TGTGCCAGCAGTGAAGAAATTTGGACCAAGCCCTACAATGAGCAGTTCTTC. Its protein product is CASSEEIWTKPYNEQFF.

This chain uses TRBV6-2 or TRBV6-3 with TRBJ2-1; D gene ambiguous. V lost 2 bases and J 1 base, leaving 6 bases between the germline ends. The CDR3 spans 14 residues. Germline CDR1 and CDR2: MNHEY and SVGEGT. The CDR3 here is CASSYADSYNEQFF. CDR3 nucleotides: TGTGCCAGCAGTTACGCCGATTCCTACAATGAGCAGTTCTTC.

This chain links TRBV6-5 with TRBJ2-4; TRBD2 matches at 7 bases. The J call could be wrong; TRBJ2-7 is a better fit for the DNA end. Germline CDR1 and CDR2: MNHEY and SVGAGI. The CDR3 consists of 14 residues. The CDR3 is CASSNRGDSYEQYF. CDR3 in DNA: TGTGCCAGCAGTAACCGGGGGGACTCCTACGAGCAGTACTTC.

In this sample, this clonotype turned up once. V is TRBV6-6 and J is TRBJ1-5; D not certain. V was clipped by 0 bases and J by 1 base, with 10 bases between them. Germline V gene lookup returns CDR1 MNHNY and CDR2 SVGAGI (reference sequence). The CDR3 is 16 residues long. In DNA, the CDR3 is TGTGCCAGCAGTTACTCGGTAGGAATAAGCAATCAGCCCCAGCATTTT. This gives the protein CASSYSVGISNQPQHF.